This TCR beta chain was identified during a study of T cells in Graves' hyperthyroidism and ophthalmopathy. Whole-study findings and limits: Most thyroid clonotypes expanded above 0.001 were also detected in blood.

Diagnoses were made from clinical symptoms, serum measures (thyroxine and TRAb), thyroid ultrasound and orbital computed tomography. The authors took PBMCs from roughly 9.7 ml fresh peripheral blood. This clonotype was observed many times. Antigen unknown. Amplification of TCR beta CDR3 regions was performed using RNA transcripts as template. Carried out on the TCR CDR3, a first-round RT-PCR used the HTBI primer set. TCRdb redid the calling of the multiplex PCR reads with MiXCR, one entry per CDR3 protein. This table holds about 370,000 distinct CDR3 sequences, 13% to 15% found once. Germline CDR1 and CDR2: MDHEN and SYDVKM. The CDR3 contains 14 residues. The junction had 7 bases not matched to a gene; V was cut back by 5 bases and J by 8 bases.

This chain uses TRBV28 with TRBJ2-4, with 9 bases fitting TRBD1. The source of this sequence is a woman aged 55-69 years with Graves' ophthalmopathy. The sequenced material came from blood. Here the CDR3 reads CASSPGQGSHIQYF. The DNA of the CDR3 is TGTGCCAGCAGTCCCGGACAGGGGAGTCACATTCAGTACTTC.